The rows below give T cell receptor beta chains drawn from one sample of a study of cytomegalovirus exposure and HLA in healthy donors. The method was immunoSEQ multiplex PCR; TCRdb's version includes in-frame clones alone and lacks a portion of them. The sample records around 99,000 clones, roughly 70% being singletons. Sequenced input: PBMCs. Every receptor here comes from a man aged 35-49 years in good health and CMV-seronegative. The conserved cysteine and the conserved F or W are not part of the CDR3 here. Each record gives: V gene, D gene, CDR3 protein. A D gene is named only where the DNA matches it firmly.

v_call: TRBV7-6; d_call: TRBD2; cdr3_aa: ASSELTSGGNSYNEQF
v_call: TRBV7-9; d_call: NA; cdr3_aa: ASSSPSPDSKETQY
v_call: TRBV4-1; d_call: TRBD2; cdr3_aa: ASSQMGLRQETQY
v_call: TRBV5-4; d_call: NA; cdr3_aa: ASSLAGGQSSYNEQF
v_call: TRBV27; d_call: TRBD2; cdr3_aa: ASSAGLAGGVGEQF
v_call: TRBV5-1; d_call: TRBD2; cdr3_aa: ASSHGVASGGPDTQY
v_call: TRBV5-1; d_call: TRBD1; cdr3_aa: ASKLGGTVNTEAF
v_call: TRBV5-6; d_call: NA; cdr3_aa: ASSLGLPYEQY
v_call: TRBV5-6; d_call: NA; cdr3_aa: ASSWANEQY
v_call: TRBV6-5; d_call: NA; cdr3_aa: ASSTNRAGYGYT
v_call: TRBV2; d_call: TRBD1; cdr3_aa: ASTGQPIETQY
v_call: TRBV7-9; d_call: NA; cdr3_aa: ASSLQQPLNYGYT
v_call: TRBV7-3; d_call: NA; cdr3_aa: ASSPKGGSPYGYT
v_call: TRBV28; d_call: NA; cdr3_aa: ASSLLRDQPQH
v_call: TRBV5-6; d_call: NA; cdr3_aa: ASSLGRVNEQF
v_call: TRBV29-1; d_call: TRBD1; cdr3_aa: SVDTGAGELF
v_call: TRBV11-3; d_call: TRBD2; cdr3_aa: ASSIRTSGVYTGELF
v_call: TRBV6-5; d_call: TRBD2; cdr3_aa: ASSPSGGGYNEQF
v_call: TRBV19; d_call: TRBD2; cdr3_aa: ASSIFPSSGVDYEQY
v_call: TRBV5-6; d_call: TRBD1; cdr3_aa: ASSLSDRGWTEAF
v_call: TRBV25-1; d_call: NA; cdr3_aa: ASSEVYAARNTGELF
v_call: TRBV5-8; d_call: NA; cdr3_aa: ASSLGTHSSYNEQF
v_call: TRBV7-9; d_call: NA; cdr3_aa: ASSLPSLNEQF
v_call: TRBV5-1; d_call: TRBD1; cdr3_aa: ASSPGGQGTYEQY
v_call: TRBV13; d_call: TRBD1; cdr3_aa: ASSSGTGSSYEQY
v_call: TRBV30; d_call: NA; cdr3_aa: AWSGGGQGGIQY
v_call: TRBV29-1; d_call: NA; cdr3_aa: SVGDINQPQH
v_call: TRBV5-8; d_call: TRBD1; cdr3_aa: ASTPGQGYSPLH
v_call: TRBV5-1; d_call: NA; cdr3_aa: ASSSTGYRGYT
v_call: TRBV11-2; d_call: TRBD2; cdr3_aa: ASSLESLAGGPHEQY
v_call: TRBV19; d_call: TRBD1; cdr3_aa: ASSIDRETYNEQF
v_call: TRBV6-5; d_call: NA; cdr3_aa: ASSPGRSLTEAF
v_call: TRBV29-1; d_call: NA; cdr3_aa: SAPPAGNTEAF
v_call: TRBV6-1; d_call: TRBD1; cdr3_aa: ASSEAGTGYQPQH
v_call: TRBV4-3; d_call: TRBD1; cdr3_aa: ASSQVRDRVNEQF
v_call: TRBV9; d_call: NA; cdr3_aa: ASSEAEARATQY
v_call: TRBV5-4; d_call: TRBD1; cdr3_aa: ASSLGGQGAYEQY
v_call: TRBV2; d_call: TRBD1; cdr3_aa: ASSAQGQETQY
v_call: TRBV6-6; d_call: TRBD2; cdr3_aa: ASRGLANEQF
v_call: TRBV7-9; d_call: TRBD1; cdr3_aa: ASSLGQNNLYYGYT
v_call: TRBV5-1; d_call: TRBD1; cdr3_aa: ASSPDRGFSGNTIY
v_call: TRBV7-6; d_call: NA; cdr3_aa: ASSPNRDSYEQY
v_call: TRBV29-1; d_call: NA; cdr3_aa: SVEQSTDTQY